This TCR beta chain comes out of a study of blood T cell repertoires in COVID-19. This clone was found a few times. Methods used by the authors: Estimation of nucleated cell counts was performed using reference gene primer amplification. Sequenced by immunoSEQ multiplex PCR; TCRdb stores in-frame clones only, minus some. V, J and clone size are those of that table, while D and trimming were read from the DNA. The sample records approximately 55,000 clones, 75% to 95% being singletons. Germline CDR1 and CDR2: SGHTA and FQGNSA. Between the trimmed V and J ends, which lost 2 bases and 3 bases, there was a span of 13 bases. This CDR3 contains 15 residues.

The source of this sequence is a man in his forties or fifties with acute or convalescent COVID-19. J is TRBJ1-1 and V is TRBV7-2; D unresolved. The sample comprised peripheral blood. The CDR3 loop is CASSLYKARDTEAFF. In DNA, the CDR3 is TGTGCCAGCAGCTTATATAAAGCTCGAGACACTGAAGCTTTCTTT.